This TCR beta chain is drawn from a study of response to subunit inactivated influenza vaccine. Study-wide findings and caveats: The authors proposed limited new T cell recruitment per seasonal influenza vaccination.

TCRdb itself ran the RT-PCR reads through MiXCR, one entry per CDR3 protein. This table has about 570,000 distinct CDR3 sequences, about 11% appearing once. V lost 7 bases and J lost 2, with 12 bases in between. Germline CDR1 reads MDHEN; CDR2 reads SYDVKM. The length of the CDR3 is 13 residues. In regard to this clonotype: Its target is not known.

These data were also reused for a study on T cells expressing NK-cell markers. This second report adds: Synthesis of TCR beta cDNA relied on 5'RACE template switching carrying UMIs. The TCR beta repertoires were obtained from sorted CD3+CD56+NKG2C+, CD3+CD56+NKG2C- and CD3+CD56-NKG2C+ T cells.

This clonotype originated in a man aged 50 or older who received an inactivated influenza vaccine. Sample: PBMCs from blood, taken on the day of vaccination. This sequence joins TRBV28 and TRBJ2-7; D is possibly TRBD2 (6 bases). CDR3 residues: CASTSGRTYEQYF. Written as DNA, the CDR3 is TGTGCCAGCACCTCCGGGAGAACCTACGAGCAGTACTTC. Using reference TRBV28 and TRBJ2-7 for the parts outside the CDR3, the full variable domain is DVKVTQSSRYLVKRTGEKVFLECVQDMDHENMFWYRQDPGLGLRLIYFSYDVKMKEKGDIPEGYSVSREKKERFSLILESASTNQTSMYLCASTSGRTYEQYFGPGTRLTVT.